This TCR beta chain was captured in a study of T cell changes during pregnancy in multiple sclerosis. Germline loops: CDR1 LGHNA, CDR2 YNFKEQ. The CDR3 is 14 residues long. Trimming cost V 2 bases and J 8 bases, with 15 bases left between them. Produced via immunoSEQ multiplex PCR; TCRdb's table is partial and in-frame only. Counted here are around 52,000 clones, around 93% occurring once; the ten biggest clones make up about 0.15%. Material: CD4+ T cells from peripheral blood mononuclear cells, obtained after pregnancy. The origin of this receptor is a female donor in good health, enrolled as a control in a pregnancy study. This sequence joins TRBV4-2 and TRBJ2-5, with D possibly matching TRBD2 (6 bases). CDR3 in amino acids: CASSQIGTRGTQYF. The CDR3, as DNA: TGTGCCAGCAGCCAAATTGGGACTCGAGGTACCCAGTACTTC.